These 21 T cell receptor beta chains originate from one sample sequenced in a study of shared clonotypes between healthy human individuals (dated by TCRdb to 2018 to 2021). CD8 naive samples were CD45RO-negative cells positively selected for CCR7, giving a CD45RA+CCR7+ population that excluded TemRA cells. Libraries came from the immunoSEQ multiplex PCR assay. The source is immuneACCESS, and TCRdb retained only in-frame sequences with V and J called. Part of the clones is not carried over; for the studies checked, unresolved V genes explain less than half of this, and the remainder is unexplained. The sample table shows hundreds of thousands of clones, and about 96% are seen once. The top ten clones comprise roughly 0.12% of the sample. The sequencing sample was made of naive CD8+ T cells sorted from blood. The cell subset or site label, read with the paper, signifies: CD45RA+CCR7+. The receptors stem from a young woman in good health.

The chain joins TRBV30 to TRBJ1-3, with 11 bases aligning to TRBD1. V lost 0 bases to trimming and J lost 2 bases; unmatched junction nucleotides: 9. From germline, CDR1 is GTSNPN and CDR2 SVGIG (reference sequence). The CDR3 has 18 amino acids. The CDR3 region is CAWSVQGTGGRAGNTIYF. CDR3 nucleotides: TGTGCCTGGAGTGTACAAGGGACAGGGGGTAGAGCTGGAAACACCATATATTTT.

This rearrangement joins TRBV5-6 to TRBJ2-2; 7 positions match TRBD2. With 3 bases clipped from V and 4 bases from J, the junction kept 9 bases outside the gene matches. CDR1 and CDR2 (germline): SGHDT, YYEEEE. The CDR3 sequence is 16 residues long. This CDR3 is CASSSGLAELTGELFF. The CDR3 DNA reads as TGTGCCAGCAGCTCTGGGCTAGCGGAGCTCACCGGGGAGCTGTTTTTT.

The chain employs TRBV28 and TRBJ2-1; 10 nucleotides align to TRBD2. Germline V gene lookup returns CDR1 MDHEN and CDR2 SYDVKM. V was clipped by 5 bases and J by 5 bases; unmatched bases: 6. The CDR3 has 15 residues. The CDR3 protein is CASSHRLAGNNEQFF. CDR3 DNA sequence: TGTGCCAGCAGTCATCGACTAGCGGGTAACAATGAGCAGTTCTTC.

The chain couples TRBV7-8 to TRBJ1-1, with D tentatively TRBD1 (5 bases). CDR1 and CDR2 (germline): SGHVS, FQNEAQ. The CDR3 has 14 residues. Trimming pared 5 bases from V and 5 bases from J, leaving 15 bases between. The CDR3 region is CASSRMGVETEAFF. The CDR3 bases are TGTGCCAGCAGCCGAATGGGGGTTGAGACTGAAGCTTTCTTT.

The rearrangement uses TRBV11-2 and TRBJ2-7; 9 bases agree with TRBD2. The CDR3 consists of 15 residues. With V trimmed by 1 base and J by 1 base, 2 bases remained unmatched. Germline V gene lookup returns CDR1 SGHAT and CDR2 FQNNGV. The CDR3 nucleotides read TGTGCCAGCAGCTTAGGACTAGCGGTTTCCTACGAGCAGTACTTC. Translation gives CASSLGLAVSYEQYF.

The CDR3 region has the DNA TGTGCCACCTTCGACCTTGTTAACCCCCAGCATTTT. Protein sequence: CATFDLVNPQHF. The V and J genes are TRBV15 and TRBJ1-5; D is undetermined. Between the trimmed V and J ends, which lost 8 bases and 10 bases, there was a span of 15 bases. This CDR3 spans 12 amino acids. CDR1 is LNHNV and CDR2 is YYDKDF in the germline V gene (reference sequence).

V is TRBV28 and J is TRBJ1-4, with a possible D match to TRBD1 (5 bases). Looked up from germline, CDR1 is MDHEN and CDR2 is SYDVKM. The CDR3 has 14 amino acids. Trimming cost V 3 bases and J 7 bases, with 12 bases left between them. DNA for the CDR3: TGTGCCAGCAGTTTCGGGCAGGGTTTTGAAAAACTGTTTTTT. As protein: CASSFGQGFEKLFF.

This clone was seen just once. Other DNA sequences of this sample code for an identical CDR3. This sequence joins TRBV27 and TRBJ2-2; D not certain. The CDR3 length is 14 residues. V was trimmed by 3 bases and J by 0 bases, leaving 5 bases between them. The germline gives CDR1 MNHEY, CDR2 SMNVEV (reference sequence). CDR3: CASSLSANTGELFF. DNA for the CDR3: TGTGCCAGCAGTTTGAGTGCGAACACCGGGGAGCTGTTTTTT.

The gene calls are TRBV9 and TRBJ2-7; no clear D. Looked up from germline, CDR1 is SGDLS and CDR2 is YYNGEE. The CDR3 totals 13 residues. Trimming removed 3 bases at V and 3 bases at J, with 10 bases between. The CDR3 here is CASSAENHYEQYF. The CDR3 DNA is TGTGCCAGCAGCGCCGAAAACCACTACGAGCAGTACTTC.

The genes are TRBV7-9 and TRBJ2-7; tentative D call: TRBD2 (6 bases). Trimming removed 8 bases at V and 6 bases at J, with 17 bases between. The V gene's germline CDR1 is SEHNR and CDR2 FQNEAQ (reference sequence). This CDR3 spans 13 amino acids. The CDR3: CASSSREPGEQYF. CDR3 bases: TGTGCCAGCTCATCCCGGGAGCCAGGCGAGCAGTACTTC.

This clone was seen a single time. The chain has TRBV19 and TRBJ2-5; D remains unclear. Trimming removed 3 bases at V and 0 bases at J, with 5 bases between. This CDR3 contains 13 residues. Germline assignment: CDR1 LNHDA and CDR2 SQIVND (reference sequence). In DNA, the CDR3 is TGTGCCAGTAGTATTGTTCACCAAGAGACCCAGTACTTC. Translation gives CASSIVHQETQYF.

This clone was observed a single time. The chain links TRBV27 to TRBJ2-1; 8 bases map to TRBD1. CDR3 length equals 14 residues. Germline lookup yields CDR1 MNHEY and CDR2 SMNVEV (reference sequence). Germline trimming cut 5 bases from V and 6 bases from J; bases unmatched to any gene: 6. CDR3 residues: CASSEGQGGNEQFF. CDR3 DNA sequence: TGTGCCAGCAGTGAAGGACAGGGCGGCAATGAGCAGTTCTTC.

V is TRBV4-1 and J is TRBJ2-1; TRBD2 matches at 7 bases. From germline, CDR1 is MGHRA and CDR2 YSYEKL. The length of the CDR3 is 14 residues. Germline trimming cut 3 bases from V and 8 bases from J; bases unmatched to any gene: 7. DNA of the CDR3: TGCGCCAGCAGCCAGGTGGGGGGAGGGGATGAGCAGTTCTTC. Its translation: CASSQVGGGDEQFF.

The rearrangement joins TRBV28 to TRBJ2-7, with TRBD2 matching over 11 bases. V gave up 3 bases and J gave up 7 bases; unmatched junction bases: 11. Germline V gene sequence: CDR1 MDHEN, CDR2 SYDVKM. There are 16 residues in the CDR3. The DNA for the CDR3 is TGTGCCAGCAGTTTTCAGTTAGCGGGAGGGCTCGGGGAGCAGTACTTC. Translated, it gives CASSFQLAGGLGEQYF. The full variable domain, completed using reference TRBV28 and TRBJ2-7, is DVKVTQSSRYLVKRTGEKVFLECVQDMDHENMFWYRQDPGLGLRLIYFSYDVKMKEKGDIPEGYSVSREKKERFSLILESASTNQTSMYLCASSFQLAGGLGEQYFGPGTRLTVT.

The chain links TRBV27 to TRBJ2-2; the D gene could be TRBD1 or TRBD2 (5 bases each). Germline lookup yields CDR1 MNHEY and CDR2 SMNVEV (reference sequence). V gave up 1 base and J gave up 7 bases, with 19 bases separating them. This CDR3 comprises 17 residues. The CDR3 DNA reads as TGTGCCAGCAGTTTATACCCCCCCCCGGGACCCCGCGGGGAGCTGTTTTTT. Protein: CASSLYPPPGPRGELFF.

The gene calls are TRBV29-1 and TRBJ2-3; D unclear. The V gene lost 3 bases and the J gene lost 2 bases, with 9 bases spanning the gap. Germline V gives CDR1 SQVTM, CDR2 ANQGSEA. The CDR3 loop spans 13 amino acids. The DNA for the CDR3 is TGCAGCGTTGATGCAGGAGTCACAGATACGCAGTATTTT. Its translation: CSVDAGVTDTQYF.

This sequence joins TRBV5-8 and TRBJ1-2; D unclear. Germline V gene lookup returns CDR1 SGHTS and CDR2 YDEGEE. The V end was cut by 0 bases, the J end by 10 bases, with 7 bases between. The CDR3 covers 11 residues. The CDR3 here is CASSLGLHYTF. CDR3 coding DNA: TGTGCCAGCAGCTTGGGACTCCACTACACCTTC.

This chain links TRBV29-1 with TRBJ2-1, with 13 bases aligning to TRBD2. Germline assignment: CDR1 SQVTM and CDR2 ANQGSEA. This CDR3 spans 19 amino acids. Trimming removed 4 bases from V and 1 base from J; junction bases left unmatched: 13. The CDR3 region has the DNA TGCAGCGTTGTCCTAACTAGCGGGAGGGCCCTAGGGTCCTACAATGAGCAGTTCTTC. It translates to CSVVLTSGRALGSYNEQFF.

The gene calls are TRBV29-1 and TRBJ2-5; the match to TRBD2 covers 9 bases. Germline CDR1 and CDR2: SQVTM and ANQGSEA. J gave up 4 bases and V 7 bases, and 10 bases lay outside the gene matches. The CDR3 is 14 amino acids. CDR3 protein: CSALSSGTVETQYF. The CDR3 DNA reads TGCAGCGCTCTTTCTAGCGGGACCGTAGAGACCCAGTACTTC. Full variable domain (outside the CDR3, taken from reference TRBV29-1 and TRBJ2-5): SAVISQKPSRDICQRGTSLTIQCQVDSQVTMMFWYRQQPGQSLTLIATANQGSEATYESGFVIDKFPISRPNLTFSTLTVSNMSPEDSSIYLCSALSSGTVETQYFGPGTRLLVL.

The gene calls are TRBV27 and TRBJ2-7; TRBD1 is a possible D gene (7 bases). Germline CDR1 reads MNHEY; CDR2 reads SMNVEV (reference sequence). V was pared by 3 bases and J by 2 bases, with 17 bases between. CDR3 size: 16 residues. The CDR3 here is CASSFRTGGGPYEQYF. As DNA, the CDR3 is TGTGCCAGCAGTTTCCGGACAGGCGGAGGGCCCTACGAGCAGTACTTC.

The chain carries TRBV5-6 and TRBJ2-1; unclear D gene. This CDR3 is 13 amino acids long. With 1 base removed from V and 7 bases from J, the gap between germline ends came to 9 bases. In germline, CDR1 is SGHDT, CDR2 YYEEEE. This chain's CDR3 is CASSLRLGNEQFF. The CDR3 bases are TGTGCCAGCAGCTTGCGTCTTGGGAATGAGCAGTTCTTC.